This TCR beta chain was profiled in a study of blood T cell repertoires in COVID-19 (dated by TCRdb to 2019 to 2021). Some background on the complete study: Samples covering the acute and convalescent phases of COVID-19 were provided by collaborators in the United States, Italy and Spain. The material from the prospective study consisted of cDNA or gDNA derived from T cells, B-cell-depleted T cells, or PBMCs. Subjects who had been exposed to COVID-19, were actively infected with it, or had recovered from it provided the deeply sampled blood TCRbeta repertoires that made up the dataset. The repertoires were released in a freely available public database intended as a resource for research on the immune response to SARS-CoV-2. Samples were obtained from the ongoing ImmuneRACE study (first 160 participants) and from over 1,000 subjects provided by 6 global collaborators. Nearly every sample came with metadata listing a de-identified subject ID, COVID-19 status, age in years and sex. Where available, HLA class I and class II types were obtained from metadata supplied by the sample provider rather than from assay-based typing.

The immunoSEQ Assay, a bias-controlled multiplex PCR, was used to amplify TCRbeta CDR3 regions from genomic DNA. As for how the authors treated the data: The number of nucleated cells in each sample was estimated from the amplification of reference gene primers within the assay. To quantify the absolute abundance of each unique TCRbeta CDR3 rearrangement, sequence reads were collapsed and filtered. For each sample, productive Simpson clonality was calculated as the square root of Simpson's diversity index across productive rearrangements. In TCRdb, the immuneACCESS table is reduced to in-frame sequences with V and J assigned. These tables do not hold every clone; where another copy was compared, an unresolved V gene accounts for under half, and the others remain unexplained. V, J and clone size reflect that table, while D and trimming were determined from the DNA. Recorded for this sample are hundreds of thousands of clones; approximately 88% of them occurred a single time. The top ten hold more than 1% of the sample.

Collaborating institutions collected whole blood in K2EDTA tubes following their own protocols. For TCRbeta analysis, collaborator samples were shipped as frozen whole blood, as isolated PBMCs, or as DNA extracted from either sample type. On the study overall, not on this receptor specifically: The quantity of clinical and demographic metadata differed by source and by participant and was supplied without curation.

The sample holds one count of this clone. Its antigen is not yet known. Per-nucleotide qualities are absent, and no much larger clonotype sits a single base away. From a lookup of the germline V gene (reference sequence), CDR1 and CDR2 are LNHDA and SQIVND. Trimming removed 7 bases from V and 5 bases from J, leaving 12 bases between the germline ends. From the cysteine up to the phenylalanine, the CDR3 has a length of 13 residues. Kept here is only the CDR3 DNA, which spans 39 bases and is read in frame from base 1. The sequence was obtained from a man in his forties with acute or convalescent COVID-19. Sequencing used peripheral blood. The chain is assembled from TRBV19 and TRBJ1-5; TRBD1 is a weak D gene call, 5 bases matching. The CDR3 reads CASTVQGDQPQHF. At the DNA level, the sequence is TGTGCCAGTACCGTACAAGGGGATCAGCCCCAGCATTTT.